These 15 T cell receptor beta chains were sequenced from one sample in a study of identical twins. TCRdb called the 5' RACE reads again in MiXCR, with one record for every CDR3 protein. The table includes 300,000 to 400,000 distinct CDR3 sequences, roughly 12% detected once. The data were also submitted as part of a second study, on yellow fever vaccine responses in identical twins.

Material for sequencing was CD8+ T cells sorted from blood. These receptors were obtained from a woman between 18 and 29 years old in good health.

The chain recombines TRBV28 with TRBJ2-3; the D is unclear. This CDR3 has 12 residues. V gave up 3 bases and J gave up 5 bases, with 6 bases separating them. CDR1 is MDHEN and CDR2 is SYDVKM in the germline V gene. CDR3: CASSFFGDTQYF. CDR3 DNA sequence: TGTGCCAGCAGTTTTTTTGGAGATACGCAGTATTTT.

This chain connects TRBV20-1 to TRBJ2-7; 7 bases match TRBD1. This CDR3 contains 14 residues. Germline CDR1 is DFQATT and CDR2 is SNEGSKA (reference sequence). Trimming at V came to 2 bases and at J to 6 bases, leaving 10 bases not matched to a gene. The CDR3 nucleotides read TGCAGTGCTAGAAAAAGACAGGGCGCTACCGAGCAGTACGTC. Amino acid sequence: CSARKRQGATEQYV.

The J gene is TRBJ2-7, the V gene TRBV2; D could derive from TRBD1 or TRBD2 (5 bases each). Germline V lookup: CDR1 SNHLY, CDR2 FYNNEI. Trimming pared 2 bases from V and 6 bases from J, leaving 11 bases between. The CDR3 totals 13 residues. CDR3: CASSEIGTFEQYF. The CDR3, as DNA: TGTGCCAGCAGTGAAATCGGGACCTTCGAGCAGTACTTC.

This clonotype was detected a few times. V gene TRBV5-1 combines with J gene TRBJ2-1, with TRBD2 identical over 12 bases. CDR3 length equals 15 residues. Looked up from germline, CDR1 is SGHRS and CDR2 is YFSETQ. The ends lost 0 bases at V and 8 bases at J; junction bases unmatched: 3. The CDR3 spells CASSLGLAGVDEQFF. The CDR3 nucleotides read TGCGCCAGCAGCTTGGGACTAGCGGGGGTGGATGAGCAGTTCTTC.

This chain links TRBV7-6 with TRBJ2-7; 7 bases are shared with TRBD2. The J segment lost 0 bases and the V segment lost 6 bases, leaving 14 bases of the junction unmatched. This CDR3 region has 17 residues. Looked up from germline, CDR1 is SGHVS and CDR2 is FNYEAQ. CDR3 coding DNA: TGTGCCAGCAGTCTACGTGGGGGGGGGGAGGCCTCCTACGAGCAGTACTTC. It is translated as CASSLRGGGEASYEQYF.

The genes are TRBV5-6 and TRBJ2-1; the match to TRBD2 covers 12 bases. Germline loops: CDR1 SGHDT, CDR2 YYEEEE. The CDR3 loop spans 16 amino acids. V trimming: 0 bases; J trimming: 7 bases; junction bases outside the gene matches: 5. CDR3 residues: CASSLGLAGVDNEQFF. CDR3 DNA: TGTGCCAGCAGCTTGGGACTAGCGGGAGTAGATAATGAGCAGTTCTTC.

This clonotype was observed a handful of times. This sequence joins TRBV19 and TRBJ2-1, with 9 bases lining up with TRBD2. J gave up 6 bases and V 5 bases, and 8 bases lay outside the gene matches. Germline CDR1 reads LNHDA; CDR2 reads SQIVND (reference sequence). The CDR3 consists of 15 residues. The DNA for the CDR3 is TGTGCCAGTAGTGTGGTAGCGGGGGTGTTCAATGAGCAGTTCTTC. Encoded protein: CASSVVAGVFNEQFF.

V usage is TRBV12-3 or TRBV12-4 and J usage is TRBJ2-2; tentative D call: TRBD2 (5 bases). Trimming left V 10 bases short and J 1 base short, with 13 bases between. The CDR3 spans 14 residues. The CDR3 nucleotides are TGTGCCACCCCGGGGTACCAGAACACCGGGGAGCTGTTTTTT. Translated: CATPGYQNTGELFF.

J is TRBJ2-1 and V is TRBV20-1; a possible D gene is TRBD2 (6 bases). The CDR3 runs to 16 residues. Per germline, CDR1 DFQATT and CDR2 SNEGSKA (reference sequence). V was trimmed by 4 bases and J by 0 bases, leaving 16 bases between them. The CDR3 coding sequence is TGCAGTGCTACCCCGGAGGGATTTAGCTCCTACAATGAGCAGTTCTTC. Translated, it gives CSATPEGFSSYNEQFF.

The rearrangement links TRBV10-2 to TRBJ1-1; D is ambiguous. CDR1 and CDR2 from the germline V gene are WSHSY and SAAADI. The CDR3 sequence is 13 residues long. V gave up 3 bases and J gave up 1 base, with 6 bases separating them. The CDR3 DNA reads TGCGCCAGCAGTGATTTGAGGAACACTGAAGCTTTCTTT. It is translated as CASSDLRNTEAFF.

The rearrangement uses TRBV29-1 and TRBJ2-1, with 13 nucleotides matching TRBD2. CDR1 and CDR2 (germline): SQVTM, ANQGSEA. The J segment lost 0 bases and the V segment lost 7 bases, leaving 6 bases of the junction unmatched. The CDR3 spans 16 residues. CDR3 region: CSGLAGGLSSYNEQFF. Written as DNA, the CDR3 is TGCAGCGGACTAGCGGGGGGATTGAGCTCCTACAATGAGCAGTTCTTC.

This clonotype has only a few counts. The CDR3 DNA reads TGTGCCAGCAGCTCCGAGGGGTACTCCTACGAGCAGTACTTC. It translates to CASSSEGYSYEQYF. V is TRBV7-8 and J is TRBJ2-7; D could derive from TRBD1 or TRBD2 (5 bases each). The germline gives CDR1 SGHVS, CDR2 FQNEAQ. The CDR3 runs 14 residues. The germline V and J ends were trimmed by 4 bases and 0 bases, with 10 bases remaining between them.

There are a few counts of this clonotype. The rearrangement uses TRBV12-3 or TRBV12-4 and TRBJ1-1; 7 bases match TRBD1. V dropped 2 bases and J dropped 7; count of bases not matched to a gene: 4. CDR3 length: 13 amino acids. This chain's CDR3 is CASSLSGDSEAFF. The CDR3 DNA sequence: TGTGCCAGCAGTTTAAGTGGGGACAGTGAAGCTTTCTTT.

V and J are TRBV4-1 and TRBJ2-1, with D perhaps TRBD2 (5 bases). V was trimmed by 1 base and J by 9 bases, leaving 10 bases between them. Germline V gene lookup returns CDR1 MGHRA and CDR2 YSYEKL. This CDR3 has 13 amino acids. The CDR3 loop reads CASSQVAGVEQFF. CDR3 DNA: TGCGCCAGCAGCCAAGTGGCCGGGGTTGAGCAGTTCTTC.

The chain has TRBV28 and TRBJ2-1; 8 bases fit TRBD2. V gave up 3 bases and J gave up 4 bases; unmatched junction bases: 5. CDR1 and CDR2 (germline): MDHEN, SYDVKM. This CDR3 region has 15 residues. DNA of the CDR3: TGTGCCAGCAGTTTCGGACTAGCAATATACAATGAGCAGTTCTTC. Protein: CASSFGLAIYNEQFF.